Below, one T cell receptor (beta chain) is given with its context. Its cognate antigen is unknown. This entry belongs to a study of OX40 agonist ivuxolimab in advanced cancers. Study results and limitations: Antigen specificity of clonally expanded peripheral T cells was not established.

V gave up 6 bases and J gave up 7 bases, with 12 bases separating them. The CDR3 loop spans 12 amino acids. Germline V gene sequence: CDR1 LGHNT, CDR2 FRNRAP. The assay was immunoSEQ multiplex PCR, and TCRdb's table has in-frame clones only and misses some. The data contain more than 80,000 clones, 85% to 95% of them singletons. The sequencing here drew on CD4+ or CD8+ T cells sorted from blood, taken in a trial of the OX40 agonist ivuxolimab. The clonotype comes from an adult with an advanced solid tumor such as melanoma, head and neck, liver or kidney cancer. The chain employs TRBV12-5 and TRBJ1-1, with D hard to call. In DNA, the CDR3 is TGTGCTAGTGGCCAGGCAGGCCTTGAAGCTTTCTTT. Its translation: CASGQAGLEAFF. Full variable domain (missing parts from reference TRBV12-5 and TRBJ1-1): DARVTQTPRHKVTEMGQEVTMRCQPILGHNTVFWYRQTMMQGLELLAYFRNRAPLDDSGMPKDRFSAEMPDATLATLKIQPSEPRDSAVYFCASGQAGLEAFFGQGTRLTVV.